Listed here are 19 T cell receptor beta chains from one sample, sequenced in a study of graft-versus-host responses after intestinal transplantation. Their antigen targets remain unknown. Some clones are missing from TCRdb's copy, which holds only in-frame ones; the method was immunoSEQ multiplex PCR. This sample has 100,000 to 130,000 clones, with about 91% found just once. This specimen was unstimulated CD4+ T cells sorted from spleen or lymph node cells, taken before transplant. The receptors come from a human donor who was the organ donor for an intestinal transplant.

The gene calls are TRBV28 and TRBJ1-4, with TRBD1 matching over 9 bases. J lost 7 bases, V lost 6 bases, and 6 bases had no gene match. This CDR3 comprises 14 residues. Germline CDR1 MDHEN, CDR2 SYDVKM. The CDR3 sequence is CASRLQGAGEKLFF. The CDR3, as DNA: TGTGCCAGCAGGTTACAGGGGGCAGGTGAAAAACTGTTTTTT.

This chain joins TRBV9 and TRBJ2-5; D might be TRBD1 (5 bases). This CDR3 is 14 amino acids long. CDR1 and CDR2 (germline): SGDLS, YYNGEE. V dropped 4 bases and J dropped 3 bases, with 13 bases sitting between them. The CDR3, as DNA: TGTGCCAGCAGCCCTATATTCAGGGAAGAGACCCAGTACTTC. It is translated as CASSPIFREETQYF.

J is TRBJ1-3 and V is TRBV5-5, with 7 bases aligning to TRBD1. With V trimmed by 3 bases and J by 7 bases, 7 bases remained unmatched. Germline-derived CDR1 and CDR2 are SGHKS and YYEKEE (reference sequence). The CDR3 is made up of 14 amino acids. The CDR3 spells CASSSNRGGNTIYF. The CDR3 nucleotides read TGTGCCAGCAGCTCTAACAGGGGAGGGAACACCATATATTTT. The full variable domain, its missing parts supplied by reference TRBV5-5 and TRBJ1-3, is DAGVTQSPTHLIKTRGQQVTLRCSPISGHKSVSWYQQVLGQGPQFIFQYYEKEERGRGNFPDRFSARQFPNYSSELNVNALLLGDSALYLCASSSNRGGNTIYFGEGSWLTVV.

DNA of the CDR3: TGTGCTAGTGGTTTGGTACTTGGGGGGAATAGCAACGAGCAGTACTTC. Its translation: CASGLVLGGNSNEQYF. The V call is TRBV12-5, the J call TRBJ2-7, with D maybe TRBD2 (6 bases). Germline V lookup: CDR1 LGHNT, CDR2 FRNRAP. Trimming left V 0 bases short and J 5 bases short, with 17 bases between. There are 16 residues in the CDR3.

This chain joins TRBV2 and TRBJ1-6, with D maybe TRBD1 (5 bases). There are 15 residues in the CDR3. Germline assignment: CDR1 SNHLY and CDR2 FYNNEI. With 5 bases removed from V and 5 bases from J, the gap between germline ends came to 13 bases. Written as DNA, the CDR3 is TGTGCCAGCAGTTATCAGGGAAGTGATAATTCACCCCTCCACTTT. Translated, it gives CASSYQGSDNSPLHF.

This rearrangement joins TRBV6-6 to TRBJ1-2; weak D call: TRBD1 (6 bases). Germline CDR1 reads MNHNY; CDR2 reads SVGAGI (reference sequence). The germline V and J ends were trimmed by 5 bases and 5 bases, with 15 bases remaining between them. This CDR3 contains 14 residues. The CDR3 coding sequence is TGTGCCAGCAGTACAGGGTTGGGGCCTTATGGCTACACCTTC. Translating it yields CASSTGLGPYGYTF.

The CDR3 coding sequence is TGTGCCAGTACCCTCACCGACAGGGTGGGCACTGAAGCTTTCTTT. This translates into CASTLTDRVGTEAFF. The V call is TRBV19, the J call TRBJ1-1; 7 positions match TRBD1. The CDR3 covers 15 residues. CDR1 is LNHDA, CDR2 SQIVND, per germline (reference sequence). The trim removed 7 bases at V and 4 bases at J, leaving 12 bases unmatched.

This clone occurred once. The chain recombines TRBV14 with TRBJ2-1; unclear D gene. This CDR3 contains 14 residues. V lost 1 base, J lost 5 bases, and 9 bases lay in between. Germline V gene lookup returns CDR1 SGHDN and CDR2 FVKESK. This chain's CDR3 is CASSQVLADNEQFF. CDR3 nucleotides: TGTGCCAGCAGCCAAGTGTTAGCTGACAATGAGCAGTTCTTC.

In regard to this clone: A junction boundary mismatches the germline segment, possibly from a read error. The chain combines TRBV4-1 with TRBJ1-3; D is undetermined. The CDR3 runs to 15 residues. Germline values: CDR1 MGHRA, CDR2 YSYEKL. CDR3 nucleotides: TGCGCCAGCACCCAAGACCGGAGCTCTGGAAACACCATATATTTT. Translated, it gives CASTQDRSSGNTIYF.

This sequence joins TRBV10-3 and TRBJ2-3; D perhaps matches TRBD2 (7 bases). V lost 7 bases and J 8 bases, leaving 25 bases between the germline ends. CDR1 and CDR2 from the germline V gene are ENHRY and SYGVKD. This CDR3 is built from 16 residues. CDR3 sequence (DNA): TGTGCCATCACTTACACTTTAGCGGGCCCAGGGGTTACGCAGTATTTT. Translating gives CAITYTLAGPGVTQYF.

The rearrangement joins TRBV5-4 to TRBJ2-7, with 8 bases identical to TRBD2. Germline trimming cut 0 bases from V and 6 bases from J; bases unmatched to any gene: 8. The length of the CDR3 is 15 residues. Per germline, CDR1 SGHNT and CDR2 YYREEE (reference sequence). In DNA, the CDR3 is TGTGCCAGCAGCTTGGACGGCGGGGGGAGCGGCGAGCAGTACTTC. Encoded protein: CASSLDGGGSGEQYF.

This clone was picked up a small number of times. The chain employs TRBV5-1 and TRBJ2-1, with TRBD2 identical over 14 bases. This CDR3 comprises 15 residues. Germline trimming cut 0 bases from V and 8 bases from J; bases unmatched to any gene: 1. Germline CDR1 is SGHRS and CDR2 is YFSETQ. In DNA, the CDR3 is TGCGCCAGCAGCTTGGAGGGACTAGCGGGAGATGAGCAGTTCTTC. This gives the protein CASSLEGLAGDEQFF.

This chain uses TRBV14 with TRBJ1-3; 9 bases line up with TRBD1. The CDR3 totals 16 residues. CDR1 is SGHDN and CDR2 is FVKESK in the germline V gene. The V gene end was trimmed by 2 bases and the J gene end by 4 bases; junction bases not matched to a gene: 6. The CDR3, as DNA: TGTGCCAGCAGCCAAAACGACAGGGGGAGCGGAAACACCATATATTTT. Translation: CASSQNDRGSGNTIYF.

V and J are TRBV5-6 and TRBJ1-5; 7 nucleotides align to TRBD1. CDR1 is SGHDT, CDR2 YYEEEE, per germline. With 3 bases clipped from V and 0 bases from J, the junction kept 6 bases outside the gene matches. The CDR3 extends over 16 amino acids. The CDR3 sequence: CASSSRDSDSNQPQHF. In nucleotides, the CDR3 is TGTGCCAGCAGCTCCCGGGACAGTGATAGCAATCAGCCCCAGCATTTT.

Of note for this clone: A read error may produce the germline difference seen at one junction end. The gene calls are TRBV7-7 and TRBJ2-1; TRBD2 matches 9 bases. Germline V gene sequence: CDR1 SSHAT, CDR2 FNYEAQ (reference sequence). The CDR3 has 17 amino acids. CDR3 loop: CASSLRLAEKFYNEQFF. CDR3 coding DNA: TGTGCTAGCAGCTTGAGACTAGCGGAGAAATTCTACAATGAGCAGTTCTTC.

V is TRBV10-3 and J is TRBJ1-2; 8 bases fit TRBD1. The CDR3 totals 16 residues. Germline V CDR1 and CDR2: ENHRY, SYGVKD. After removal of 8 bases from V and 8 bases from J, the junction contained 19 bases not matched to a gene. In nucleotides, the CDR3 is TGTGCCATCGGAGAGCGGGTACCGGGACAGGACTCCGGCTACACCTTC. Translating it yields CAIGERVPGQDSGYTF.

This clone was counted between two and nine times. V gene TRBV7-9 combines with J gene TRBJ2-6, with D perhaps matching TRBD1 (6 bases). The CDR3 is 16 residues long. Per germline, CDR1 SEHNR and CDR2 FQNEAQ (reference sequence). Between the trimmed V and J ends, which lost 2 bases and 0 bases, there was a span of 8 bases. CDR3: CASSLRGGSGANVLTF. The CDR3 DNA sequence: TGTGCCAGCAGCTTAAGAGGGGGCTCTGGGGCCAACGTCCTGACTTTC. Drawing the rest from reference TRBV7-9 and TRBJ2-6, the complete variable domain is DTGVSQNPRHKITKRGQNVTFRCDPISEHNRLYWYRQTLGQGPEFLTYFQNEAQLEKSRLLSDRFSAERPKGSFSTLEIQRTEQGDSAMYLCASSLRGGSGANVLTFGAGSRLTVL.

The chain has TRBV4-1 and TRBJ1-2, with 7 nucleotides matching TRBD1. V was pared by 2 bases and J by 5 bases, with 8 bases of the junction left unmatched. The germline gives CDR1 MGHRA, CDR2 YSYEKL. The CDR3 length is 15 residues. The CDR3 spells CASSQPSRDSYGYTF. The DNA for the CDR3 is TGCGCCAGCAGCCAACCGTCCCGGGACAGTTATGGCTACACCTTC.

The chain couples TRBV6-5 to TRBJ1-3, with unresolved D. The CDR3 is 15 residues long. The germline CDR1 and CDR2 sequences are MNHEY and SVGAGI. The V and J ends lost 0 bases and 5 bases respectively, with 11 bases between them. In nucleotides, the CDR3 is TGTGCCAGCAGTTACTCCCAAGGACTGAGAAACACCATATATTTT. The encoded protein is CASSYSQGLRNTIYF.